The next 2 T cell receptor beta chains were all read from a single sample in a study of blood T cell repertoires in COVID-19. The data were produced by immunoSEQ multiplex PCR, yet TCRdb's version contains in-frame clones alone and is incomplete. The repertoire has some 260,000 clones, about nine tenths of them found once; the top ten carry 1.5% to 2%. Input material: PBMCs or T cells enriched from blood (not recorded which). The source is a woman younger than 35 who had recovered from COVID-19.

This sequence joins TRBV7-3 and TRBJ1-1, with 9 bases aligning to TRBD1. The ends lost 5 bases at V and 7 bases at J; junction bases unmatched: 5. Germline-derived CDR1 and CDR2 are SGHTA and FQGTGA. This CDR3 spans 13 amino acids. This CDR3 is CASSLRQGGEAFF. CDR3 nucleotide sequence: TGTGCCAGCAGCCTCCGACAGGGGGGTGAAGCTTTCTTT.

J is TRBJ2-7 and V is TRBV2, with D perhaps matching TRBD2 (5 bases). With 6 bases removed from V and 0 bases from J, the gap between germline ends came to 6 bases. This CDR3 has 12 amino acids. Germline CDR1 and CDR2: SNHLY and FYNNEI. The DNA of the CDR3 is TGTGCCAGCAGGAGGGACTCCTACGAGCAGTACTTC. Translating gives CASRRDSYEQYF.